This T cell receptor (beta chain) was observed in a study of control samples from healthy donors and cancer patients. The CDR3 covers 15 residues. Germline CDR1 MNHEY, CDR2 SVGAGI. Trimming left V 5 bases short and J 2 bases short, with 14 bases between. Measured with immunoSEQ multiplex PCR; TCRdb has only the in-frame clones, and not every one. The table has roughly 99,000 clones, roughly four fifths seen once. The specimen was blood. The chain has TRBV6-5 and TRBJ2-3, with D possibly matching TRBD1 (7 bases). The sequence was collected from a man between 60 and 75 years old in good health. CDR3 amino acids: CASSRAGGFTDTQYF. The CDR3 bases are TGTGCCAGCAGTCGGGCAGGGGGGTTCACAGATACGCAGTATTTT.